By sample fraction, the clone carrying this TCR beta chain is medium-sized. From germline, CDR1 is SGHDN and CDR2 FVKESK. The CDR3 is made up of 15 amino acids. V was clipped by 0 bases and J by 7 bases; unmatched bases: 6. This sample stems from a study of blood T cell repertoires in COVID-19. The wider study: Material from acute and convalescent COVID-19 was sourced from the United States, Italy and Spain. From T cells, B-cell-depleted T cells, or PBMCs came the material, which was cDNA or gDNA.

As processed by the authors: Estimates of nucleated cell counts were drawn from the amplification of reference gene primers. TCRdb's table, derived via immunoSEQ multiplex PCR, lists solely in-frame clones and lacks some. V and J calls and clone size come straight from that table; D and trimming were deduced from the DNA. The table has some 97,000 clones, more than 85% seen once. The sequence was collected from a man aged 25-45 years in a cohort sampled during active COVID-19. This chain uses TRBV14 with TRBJ1-3, with 7 bases matching TRBD1. The sample consisted of peripheral blood. In DNA, the CDR3 is TGTGCCAGCAGCCAAGATCAAGGGACAGCCAACACCATATATTTT. As protein: CASSQDQGTANTIYF.